The next 14 T cell receptor beta chains were all read from a single sample in a study of blood T cell repertoires in COVID-19. Generated by immunoSEQ multiplex PCR, the TCRdb table keeps only in-frame clones and is missing some. The profile covers some 150,000 clones, with roughly 84% appearing a single time and less than 2.5% taken by the ten largest. Material: peripheral blood. The source of these receptors is a man aged 70 or older with acute or convalescent COVID-19.

The table lists this clone with a count of one. This rearrangement joins TRBV5-1 to TRBJ2-3; no clear D gene. The V and J ends lost 2 bases and 5 bases respectively, with 15 bases between them. This CDR3 is built from 15 residues. CDR1 is SGHRS, CDR2 YFSETQ, per germline. CDR3 DNA sequence: TGCGCCAGCAGCTTCGATAGCCCTACGAGAGATACGCAGTATTTT. This translates into CASSFDSPTRDTQYF.

V and J are TRBV6-5 and TRBJ1-2; 8 nucleotides align to TRBD1. Germline CDR1 is MNHEY and CDR2 is SVGAGI. This CDR3 is built from 13 residues. V was clipped by 8 bases and J by 4 bases; unmatched bases: 6. The CDR3 DNA is TGTGCCAGCCGCTCCACAGGGGGCTATGGCTACACCTTC. It is translated as CASRSTGGYGYTF.

The chain has TRBV28 and TRBJ1-4; tentative D call: TRBD1 (5 bases). The CDR3 totals 14 residues. Trimming pared 4 bases from V and 7 bases from J, leaving 13 bases between. CDR1 and CDR2 (germline): MDHEN, SYDVKM. Here the CDR3 DNA reads TGTGCCAGCAGTTCGGGACTTACCGGTGAAAAACTGTTTTTT. As protein: CASSSGLTGEKLFF.

This chain joins TRBV5-1 and TRBJ2-1, with 8 bases matching TRBD2. The CDR3 sequence is 13 residues long. Germline CDR1 and CDR2: SGHRS and YFSETQ. The V and J ends lost 3 bases and 10 bases, in that order; junction bases with no gene match: 6. Here the CDR3 reads CASSSTSEGEQFF. In DNA, the CDR3 is TGCGCCAGCAGCTCGACTAGCGAAGGGGAGCAGTTCTTC. The entire variable domain, with the rest obtained from reference TRBV5-1 and TRBJ2-1, is as follows: KAGVTQTPRYLIKTRGQQVTLSCSPISGHRSVSWYQQTPGQGLQFLFEYFSETQRNKGNFPGRFSGRQFSNSRSEMNVSTLELGDSALYLCASSSTSEGEQFFGPGTRLTVL.

This clone is a singleton in its sample. The CDR3 DNA sequence: TGTGCCAGCAGCGTAGTGGGACATATCCGCAATGAGCAGTTCTTC. Translated, it gives CASSVVGHIRNEQFF. The chain uses TRBV9 and TRBJ2-1; tentative D call: TRBD1 (6 bases). This CDR3 comprises 15 residues. Trimming cost V 0 bases and J 6 bases, with 13 bases left between them. Germline CDR1 and CDR2: SGDLS and YYNGEE.

J is TRBJ2-7 and V is TRBV5-1; TRBD1 matches at 10 bases. The CDR3 extends over 15 amino acids. V lost 4 bases, J lost 0 bases, and 4 bases stayed unmatched. CDR1 is SGHRS and CDR2 is YFSETQ in the germline V gene. DNA of the CDR3: TGCGCCAGCAGCCGGGGACAGGGGTACTCCTACGAGCAGTACTTC. Its protein is CASSRGQGYSYEQYF. The whole variable domain, remainder taken from reference TRBV5-1 and TRBJ2-7, is KAGVTQTPRYLIKTRGQQVTLSCSPISGHRSVSWYQQTPGQGLQFLFEYFSETQRNKGNFPGRFSGRQFSNSRSEMNVSTLELGDSALYLCASSRGQGYSYEQYFGPGTRLTVT.

The chain links TRBV5-1 to TRBJ2-7; 8 bases agree with TRBD2. The CDR3 covers 15 residues. The V segment lost 2 bases and the J segment 3 bases; nucleotides outside the gene matches: 7. CDR1 and CDR2 from the germline V gene are SGHRS and YFSETQ. DNA for the CDR3: TGCGCCAGCAGCTTTGGGCGGGGGGAATTCTACGAGCAGTACTTC. It encodes CASSFGRGEFYEQYF. Complete variable domain (other parts from reference TRBV5-1 and TRBJ2-7): KAGVTQTPRYLIKTRGQQVTLSCSPISGHRSVSWYQQTPGQGLQFLFEYFSETQRNKGNFPGRFSGRQFSNSRSEMNVSTLELGDSALYLCASSFGRGEFYEQYFGPGTRLTVT.

This chain joins TRBV5-4 and TRBJ2-7; 15 nucleotides match TRBD2. The V gene end was trimmed by 4 bases and the J gene end by 4 bases; junction bases not matched to a gene: 6. This CDR3 has 16 amino acids. Germline values: CDR1 SGHNT, CDR2 YYREEE (reference sequence). The CDR3 is CASSRTSGGAVYEQYF. The CDR3 region has the DNA TGTGCCAGCAGCCGGACTAGCGGGGGGGCGGTATACGAGCAGTACTTC.

This clone came up a few times. This chain links TRBV7-8 with TRBJ2-2; the match to TRBD2 covers 7 bases. Germline-derived CDR1 and CDR2 are SGHVS and FQNEAQ. The CDR3 runs to 16 residues. V shed 0 bases, J shed 4 bases, and the junction held 5 bases outside the gene matches. CDR3: CASSLAGSGITGELFF. The CDR3 DNA follows: TGTGCCAGCAGCTTAGCTGGCAGCGGGATCACCGGGGAGCTGTTTTTT.

This clone was seen only once. The chain is built from TRBV5-1 and TRBJ1-6; the D gene is possibly TRBD1 (5 bases). This CDR3 has 16 amino acids. V gave up 6 bases and J gave up 0 bases, with 13 bases separating them. CDR1 is SGHRS, CDR2 YFSETQ, per germline. CDR3 residues: CASKTAYRSYNSPLHF. The CDR3 DNA follows: TGCGCCAGCAAGACAGCTTACCGCTCCTATAATTCACCCCTCCACTTT.

This clone was counted many times. The chain joins TRBV7-8 to TRBJ2-7, with 9 bases identical to TRBD1. Germline-derived CDR1 and CDR2 are SGHVS and FQNEAQ. This CDR3 is built from 15 residues. V was clipped by 6 bases and J by 2 bases; unmatched bases: 8. The CDR3 DNA sequence: TGTGCCAGCAGAGCTGCTTGGGACAGGGCCTACGAGCAGTACTTC. Its protein product is CASRAAWDRAYEQYF.

The genes are TRBV13 and TRBJ2-2; 9 bases match TRBD2. The ends lost 5 bases at V and 4 bases at J; junction bases unmatched: 5. This CDR3 has 15 residues. CDR1 PRHDT and CDR2 FYEKMQ come from the germline V gene (reference sequence). Written as DNA, the CDR3 is TGTGCCAGCAGCCTGACTAGCGGTGTCACCGGGGAGCTGTTTTTT. It specifies CASSLTSGVTGELFF. The whole variable domain, filled in from reference TRBV13 and TRBJ2-2, reads AAGVIQSPRHLIKEKRETATLKCYPIPRHDTVYWYQQGPGQDPQFLISFYEKMQSDKGSIPDRFSAQQFSDYHSELNMSSLELGDSALYFCASSLTSGVTGELFFGEGSRLTVL.

The chain recombines TRBV20-1 with TRBJ1-1; D is unresolved. This CDR3 has 9 residues. The ends were cut back, 7 bases at V and 8 bases at J, with 8 bases in the middle. From germline, CDR1 is DFQATT and CDR2 SNEGSKA (reference sequence). The CDR3 protein is CSGVREAFF. For the CDR3, the DNA is TGCAGTGGGGTGAGGGAAGCTTTCTTT.

This chain uses TRBV10-2 with TRBJ1-4, with 10 bases lining up with TRBD1. Germline V gene data show CDR1 as WSHSY and CDR2 as SAAADI. J was trimmed by 7 bases and V by 2 bases; bases with no gene match: 7. This CDR3 is built from 16 residues. The CDR3 loop is CASSEPRTGGREKLFF. The CDR3 DNA reads as TGCGCCAGCAGTGAGCCCCGGACAGGGGGACGTGAAAAACTGTTTTTT.